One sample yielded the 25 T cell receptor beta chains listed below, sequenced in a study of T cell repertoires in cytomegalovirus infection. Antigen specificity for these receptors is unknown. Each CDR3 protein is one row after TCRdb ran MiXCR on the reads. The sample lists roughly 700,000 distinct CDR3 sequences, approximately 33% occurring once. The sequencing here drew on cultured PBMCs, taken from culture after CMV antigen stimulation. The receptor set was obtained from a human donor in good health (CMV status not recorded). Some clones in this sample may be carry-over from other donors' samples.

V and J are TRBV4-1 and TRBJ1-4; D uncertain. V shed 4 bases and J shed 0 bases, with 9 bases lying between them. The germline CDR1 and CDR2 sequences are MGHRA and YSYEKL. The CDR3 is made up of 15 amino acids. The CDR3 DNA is TGCGCCAGCAGCCGCCTCTATGCAACTAATGAAAAACTGTTTTTT. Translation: CASSRLYATNEKLFF.

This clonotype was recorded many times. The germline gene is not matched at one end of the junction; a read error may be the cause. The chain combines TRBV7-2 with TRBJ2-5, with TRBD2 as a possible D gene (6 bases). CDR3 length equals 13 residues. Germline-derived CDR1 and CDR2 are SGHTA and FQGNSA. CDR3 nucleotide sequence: TGTGCCAGCAGCCTAGCGACAGAAGAGACCCAGTACTTC. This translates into CASSLATEETQYF.

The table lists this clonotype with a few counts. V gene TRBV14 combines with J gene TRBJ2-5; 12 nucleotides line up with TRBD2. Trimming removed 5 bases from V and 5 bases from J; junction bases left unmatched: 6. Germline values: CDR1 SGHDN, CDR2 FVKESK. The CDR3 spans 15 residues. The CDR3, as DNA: TGTGCCAGCAGCGGTCTAGCGGGAGGGCCGGAGACCCAGTACTTC. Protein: CASSGLAGGPETQYF.

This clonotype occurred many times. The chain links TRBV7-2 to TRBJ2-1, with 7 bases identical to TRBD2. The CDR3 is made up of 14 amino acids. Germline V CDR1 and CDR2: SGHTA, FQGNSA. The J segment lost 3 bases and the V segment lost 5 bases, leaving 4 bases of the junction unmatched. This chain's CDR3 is CASSASGHYNEQFF. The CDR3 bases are TGTGCCAGCAGCGCTAGCGGACACTACAATGAGCAGTTCTTC. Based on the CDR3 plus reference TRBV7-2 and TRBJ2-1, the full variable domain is GAGVSQSPSNKVTEKGKDVELRCDPISGHTALYWYRQSLGQGLEFLIYFQGNSAPDKSGLPSDRFSAERTGGSVSTLTIQRTQQEDSAVYLCASSASGHYNEQFFGPGTRLTVL.

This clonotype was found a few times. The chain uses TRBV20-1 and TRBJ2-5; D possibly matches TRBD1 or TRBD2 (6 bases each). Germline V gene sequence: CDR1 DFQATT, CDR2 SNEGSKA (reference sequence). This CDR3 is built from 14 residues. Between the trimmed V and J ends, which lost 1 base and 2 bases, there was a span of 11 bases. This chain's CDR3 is CSARGRRGQETQYF. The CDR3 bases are TGCAGTGCTAGAGGGAGGAGGGGGCAAGAGACCCAGTACTTC.

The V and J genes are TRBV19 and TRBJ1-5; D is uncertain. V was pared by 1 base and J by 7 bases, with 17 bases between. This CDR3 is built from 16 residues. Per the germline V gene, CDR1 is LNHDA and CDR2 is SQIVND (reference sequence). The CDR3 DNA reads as TGTGCCAGTAGTATAGGACCGCTATCGCGGAGCCAGCCCCAGCATTTT. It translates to CASSIGPLSRSQPQHF. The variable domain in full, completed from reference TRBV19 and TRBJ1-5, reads DGGITQSPKYLFRKEGQNVTLSCEQNLNHDAMYWYRQDPGQGLRLIYYSQIVNDFQKGDIAEGYSVSREKKESFPLTVTSAQKNPTAFYLCASSIGPLSRSQPQHFGDGTRLSIL.

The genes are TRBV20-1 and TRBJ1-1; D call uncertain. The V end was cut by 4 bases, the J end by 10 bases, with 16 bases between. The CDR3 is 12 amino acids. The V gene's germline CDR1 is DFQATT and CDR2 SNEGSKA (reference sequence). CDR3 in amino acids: CSATLGPARAFF. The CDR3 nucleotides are TGCAGTGCTACCTTAGGGCCAGCTAGAGCTTTCTTT.

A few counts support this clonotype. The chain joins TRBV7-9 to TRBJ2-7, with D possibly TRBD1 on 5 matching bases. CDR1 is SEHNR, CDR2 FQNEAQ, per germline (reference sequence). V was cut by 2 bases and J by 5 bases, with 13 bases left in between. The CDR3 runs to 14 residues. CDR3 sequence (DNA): TGTGCCAGCAGCTTACTCCAGGGCTTCCACGAGCAGTACTTC. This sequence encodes CASSLLQGFHEQYF. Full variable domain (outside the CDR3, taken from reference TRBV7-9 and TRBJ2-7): DTGVSQNPRHKITKRGQNVTFRCDPISEHNRLYWYRQTLGQGPEFLTYFQNEAQLEKSRLLSDRFSAERPKGSFSTLEIQRTEQGDSAMYLCASSLLQGFHEQYFGPGTRLTVT.

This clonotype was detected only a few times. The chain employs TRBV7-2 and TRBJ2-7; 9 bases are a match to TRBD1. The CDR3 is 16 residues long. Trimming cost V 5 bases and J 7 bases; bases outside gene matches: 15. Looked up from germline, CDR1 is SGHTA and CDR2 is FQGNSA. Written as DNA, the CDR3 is TGTGCCAGCAGCAGAGGTGATCACAGGGGGCTTTGGGAGCAGTACTTC. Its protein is CASSRGDHRGLWEQYF.

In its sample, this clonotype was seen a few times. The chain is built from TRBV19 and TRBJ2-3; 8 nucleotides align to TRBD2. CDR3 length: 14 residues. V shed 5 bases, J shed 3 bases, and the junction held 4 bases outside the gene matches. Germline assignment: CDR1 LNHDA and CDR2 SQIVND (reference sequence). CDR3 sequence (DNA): TGTGCCAGTAGTGCGGGACTAGTAACAGATACGCAGTATTTT. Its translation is CASSAGLVTDTQYF.

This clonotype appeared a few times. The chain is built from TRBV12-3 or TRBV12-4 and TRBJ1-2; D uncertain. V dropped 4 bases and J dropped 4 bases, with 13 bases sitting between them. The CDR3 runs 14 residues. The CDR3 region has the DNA TGTGCCAGCAGTTCTCCGATCCGGGGCTATGGCTACACCTTC. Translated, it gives CASSSPIRGYGYTF.

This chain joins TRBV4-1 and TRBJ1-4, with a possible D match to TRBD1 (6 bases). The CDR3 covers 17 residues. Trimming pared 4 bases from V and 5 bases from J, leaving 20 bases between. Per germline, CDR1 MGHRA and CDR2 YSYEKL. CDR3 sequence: CASSPLAGDKNNEKLFF. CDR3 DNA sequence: TGCGCCAGCAGCCCCCTGGCCGGGGACAAAAACAATGAAAAACTGTTTTTT.

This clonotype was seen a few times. Here the CDR3 reads CASSPDRDVEKLFF. As DNA, the CDR3 is TGTGCCAGCAGCCCCGACAGGGACGTTGAAAAACTGTTTTTT. This sequence joins TRBV7-9 and TRBJ1-4; 7 bases map to TRBD1. Losses at the gene ends were 5 bases for V and 7 bases for J; bases not matched to a gene: 7. The V gene's germline CDR1 is SEHNR and CDR2 FQNEAQ (reference sequence). The CDR3 sequence is 14 residues long.

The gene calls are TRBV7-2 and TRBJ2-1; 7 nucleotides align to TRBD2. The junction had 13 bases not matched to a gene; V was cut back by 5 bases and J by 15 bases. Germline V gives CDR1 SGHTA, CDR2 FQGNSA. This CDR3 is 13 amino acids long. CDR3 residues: CASSLKSGTNPFF. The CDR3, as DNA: TGTGCCAGCAGCCTCAAGAGCGGGACTAATCCGTTCTTC.

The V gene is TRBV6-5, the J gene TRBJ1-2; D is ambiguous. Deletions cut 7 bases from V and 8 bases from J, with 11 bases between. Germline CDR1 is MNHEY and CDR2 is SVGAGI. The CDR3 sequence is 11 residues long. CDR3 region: CASITPLGYTF. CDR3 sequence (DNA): TGTGCCAGCATCACGCCCCTAGGCTACACCTTC.

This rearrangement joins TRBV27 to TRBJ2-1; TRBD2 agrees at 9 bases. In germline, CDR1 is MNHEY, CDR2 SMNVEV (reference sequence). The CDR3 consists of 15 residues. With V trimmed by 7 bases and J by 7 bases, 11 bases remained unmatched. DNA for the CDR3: TGTGCCAGCAACCTAGGGGCGGGAGGGTATAATGAGCAGTTCTTC. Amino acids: CASNLGAGGYNEQFF.

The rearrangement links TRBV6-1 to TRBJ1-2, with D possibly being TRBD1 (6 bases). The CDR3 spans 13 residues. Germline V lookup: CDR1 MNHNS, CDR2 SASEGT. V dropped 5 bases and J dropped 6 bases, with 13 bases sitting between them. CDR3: CASSSTGSDGYTF. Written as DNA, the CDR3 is TGTGCCAGCAGTTCTACAGGGTCGGATGGCTACACCTTC.

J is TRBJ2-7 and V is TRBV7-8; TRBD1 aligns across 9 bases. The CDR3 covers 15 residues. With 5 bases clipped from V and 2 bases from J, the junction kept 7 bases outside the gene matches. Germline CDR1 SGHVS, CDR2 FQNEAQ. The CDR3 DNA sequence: TGTGCCAGCAGCGATAACAGGGGGCGGGCCTACGAGCAGTACTTC. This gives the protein CASSDNRGRAYEQYF. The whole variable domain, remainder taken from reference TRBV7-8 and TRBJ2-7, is GAGVSQSPRYKVAKRGQDVALRCDPISGHVSLFWYQQALGQGPEFLTYFQNEAQLDKSGLPSDRFFAERPEGSVSTLKIQRTQQEDSAVYLCASSDNRGRAYEQYFGPGTRLTVT.

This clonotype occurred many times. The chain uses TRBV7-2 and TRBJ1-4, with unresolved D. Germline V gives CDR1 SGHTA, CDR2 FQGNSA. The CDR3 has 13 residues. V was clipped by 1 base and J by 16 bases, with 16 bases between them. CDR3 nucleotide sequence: TGTGCCAGCAGCTTAGATAGGGAGGGTTACCGGTTTTTT. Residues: CASSLDREGYRFF.

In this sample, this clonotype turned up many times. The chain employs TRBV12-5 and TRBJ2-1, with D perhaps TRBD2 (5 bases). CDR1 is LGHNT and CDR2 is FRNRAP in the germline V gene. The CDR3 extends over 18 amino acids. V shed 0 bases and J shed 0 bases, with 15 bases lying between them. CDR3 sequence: CASGLVLDGQSSYNEQFF. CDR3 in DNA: TGTGCTAGTGGTTTGGTACTAGACGGTCAAAGCTCCTACAATGAGCAGTTCTTC.

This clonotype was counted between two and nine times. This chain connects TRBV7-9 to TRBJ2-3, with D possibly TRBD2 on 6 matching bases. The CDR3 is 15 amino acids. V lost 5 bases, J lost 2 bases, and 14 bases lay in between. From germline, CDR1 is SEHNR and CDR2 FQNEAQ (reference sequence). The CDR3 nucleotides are TGTGCCAGCAGCCCGGTTAGCGGCATCACAGATACGCAGTATTTT. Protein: CASSPVSGITDTQYF.

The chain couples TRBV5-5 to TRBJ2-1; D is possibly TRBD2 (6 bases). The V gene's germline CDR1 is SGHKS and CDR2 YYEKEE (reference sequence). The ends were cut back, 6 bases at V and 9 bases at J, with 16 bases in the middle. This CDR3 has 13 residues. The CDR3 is CASITWDFGEQFF. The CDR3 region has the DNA TGTGCCAGCATCACCTGGGACTTTGGTGAGCAGTTCTTC.

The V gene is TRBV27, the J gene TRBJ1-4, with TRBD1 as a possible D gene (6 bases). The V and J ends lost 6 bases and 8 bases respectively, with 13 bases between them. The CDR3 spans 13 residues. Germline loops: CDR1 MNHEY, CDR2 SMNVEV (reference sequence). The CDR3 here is CASRTETGEKLFF. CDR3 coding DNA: TGTGCCAGCAGAACGGAAACAGGGGAAAAACTGTTTTTT.

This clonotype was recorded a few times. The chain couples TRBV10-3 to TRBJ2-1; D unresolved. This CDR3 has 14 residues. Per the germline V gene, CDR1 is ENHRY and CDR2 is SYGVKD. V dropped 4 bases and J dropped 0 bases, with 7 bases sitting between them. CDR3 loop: CAISGGYSYNEQFF. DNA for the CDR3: TGTGCCATCAGTGGAGGCTACTCCTACAATGAGCAGTTCTTC.

CDR3 loop: CASNGPASGSSTDTQYF. The CDR3 DNA follows: TGTGCCAGCAACGGGCCGGCTAGCGGGAGTAGCACAGATACGCAGTATTTT. The chain couples TRBV12-3 or TRBV12-4 to TRBJ2-3, with TRBD2 matching 10 bases. The CDR3 length is 17 residues. V lost 7 bases, J lost 0 bases, and 10 bases stayed unmatched.